This T cell receptor (beta chain) appears in the sequencing data of a study of blood T cell repertoires in COVID-19. For the study at large: COVID-19 samples from acute and convalescent phases originated in the United States, Italy and Spain.

Original analysis: From reference gene primer amplification, estimates of nucleated cell counts were derived. Measured with immunoSEQ multiplex PCR; TCRdb has only the in-frame clones, and not every one. V, J and clone size reflect that table, while D and trimming were determined from the DNA. The sample has about 170,000 clones, roughly 89% seen once; the top ten hold 3.7%. Germline V gene sequence: CDR1 MGHRA, CDR2 YSYEKL. Trimming pared 2 bases from V and 0 bases from J, leaving 13 bases between. This CDR3 spans 17 amino acids. Sequencing was performed on peripheral blood. The chain is built from TRBV4-1 and TRBJ1-4, with D possibly TRBD1 on 6 matching bases. The clonotype was recovered from a man aged 18 to 30 with active or convalescent COVID-19. CDR3 loop: CASSQHHQGSTNEKLFF. CDR3 DNA: TGCGCCAGCAGCCAACACCACCAGGGGTCAACTAATGAAAAACTGTTTTTT.